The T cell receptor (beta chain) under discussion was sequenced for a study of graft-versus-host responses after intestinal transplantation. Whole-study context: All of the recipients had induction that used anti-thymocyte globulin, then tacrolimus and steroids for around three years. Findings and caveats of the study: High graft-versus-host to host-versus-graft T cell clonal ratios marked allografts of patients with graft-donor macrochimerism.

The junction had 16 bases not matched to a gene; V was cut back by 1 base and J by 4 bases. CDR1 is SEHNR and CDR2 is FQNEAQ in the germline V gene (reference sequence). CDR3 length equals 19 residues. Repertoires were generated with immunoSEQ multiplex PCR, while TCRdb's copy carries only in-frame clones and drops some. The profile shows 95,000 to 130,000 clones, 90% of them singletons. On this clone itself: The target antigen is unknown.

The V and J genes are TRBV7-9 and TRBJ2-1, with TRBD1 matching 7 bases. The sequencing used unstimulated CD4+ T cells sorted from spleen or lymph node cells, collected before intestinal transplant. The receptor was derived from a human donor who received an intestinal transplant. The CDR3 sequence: CASSLEFGGRDRLYNEQFF. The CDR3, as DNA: TGTGCCAGCAGCTTAGAATTTGGGGGCCGGGACAGACTTTACAATGAGCAGTTCTTC.